This TCR beta chain derives from a study of CD8 T cells in ankylosing spondylitis. Study results and limitations: Reportedly, disease-linked clones are significantly enriched in ankylosing spondylitis patients' matched synovial fluid. Seven to nine highly homologous variants made up a TCR beta motif that seemed to typify ankylosing spondylitis blood.

TCRdb analysed the 5' RACE reads with MiXCR anew, one entry per CDR3 protein. The data show a few hundred thousand distinct CDR3 sequences, over 15% seen once. Germline values: CDR1 SGHDT, CDR2 YYEEEE. V lost 0 bases and J 5 bases, leaving 15 bases between the germline ends. CDR3 length equals 16 residues. This clonotype was seen ten or more times. Its antigen is still unknown. The sequenced material came from blood, either unsorted or a sorted T cell fraction (not recorded which). This clonotype was obtained from a male donor with ankylosing spondylitis or in good health (not recorded which). The chain recombines TRBV5-6 with TRBJ2-4; D gene uncertain. CDR3 in DNA: TGTGCCAGCAGCTTGGGGCCTGTGAGACGGGAAAACATTCAGTACTTC. Protein sequence: CASSLGPVRRENIQYF.